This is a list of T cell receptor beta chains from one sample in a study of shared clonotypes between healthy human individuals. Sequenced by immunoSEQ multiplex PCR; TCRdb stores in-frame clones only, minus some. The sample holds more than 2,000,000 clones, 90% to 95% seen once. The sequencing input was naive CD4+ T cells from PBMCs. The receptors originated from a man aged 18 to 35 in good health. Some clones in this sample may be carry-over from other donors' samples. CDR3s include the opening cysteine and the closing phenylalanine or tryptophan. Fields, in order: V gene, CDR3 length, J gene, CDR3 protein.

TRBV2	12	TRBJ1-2	CASKQGVYGYTF
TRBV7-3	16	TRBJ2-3	CASSASNRGQADTQYF
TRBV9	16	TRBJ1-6	CASSVDGQGAGSPLHF
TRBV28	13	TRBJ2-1	CASSSGVDIVQFF
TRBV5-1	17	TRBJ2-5	CASSSAGGGAPQETQYF
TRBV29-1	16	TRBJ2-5	CSVNMRGRTFQETQYF
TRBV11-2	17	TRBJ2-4	CASSLVGTLLAKNIQYF
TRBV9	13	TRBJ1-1	CASSASGNTEAFF
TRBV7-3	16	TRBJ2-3	CASSIIAGGNTDTQYF
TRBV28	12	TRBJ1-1	CASSIEPEVAFF